Presented here are 7 T cell receptor beta chains from one specimen sequenced in a study of shared clonotypes between healthy human individuals. This table comes from immunoSEQ multiplex PCR, and its TCRdb copy is limited to in-frame clones, with some not included. The sample holds about 680,000 clones, roughly nine tenths seen once. Positive CCR7 selection of CD45RO-negative cells yielded the naive CD8 cells, and terminally differentiated effector memory CD45RA+ cells were excluded. Sequencing was done on a sample of naive CD8+ T cells sorted from blood. These receptors all come from a man between 25 and 39 years old in good health.

V is TRBV14 and J is TRBJ2-7; maybe TRBD2 (5 bases). Per the germline V gene, CDR1 is SGHDN and CDR2 is FVKESK. The CDR3 has 16 amino acids. The V end lost 2 bases, the J end lost 4 bases, and 18 bases lay between the germline ends. The CDR3 DNA follows: TGTGCCAGCAGCCAAATCGGAGGTGCGCGTGGTTACGAGCAGTACTTC. It translates to CASSQIGGARGYEQYF.

This clone has a single count. The rearrangement uses TRBV4-1 and TRBJ1-1; D is unclear. CDR3 length: 15 residues. The ends were cut back, 6 bases at V and 0 bases at J, with 14 bases in the middle. Per the germline V gene, CDR1 is MGHRA and CDR2 is YSYEKL. The CDR3 DNA is TGCGCCAGCAGTCAGTGGTATCCCATGAACACTGAAGCTTTCTTT. Translating it yields CASSQWYPMNTEAFF.

J is TRBJ2-1 and V is TRBV5-1; tentatively, D is TRBD1 or TRBD2 (5 bases each). V dropped 3 bases and J dropped 7 bases, with 20 bases sitting between them. The CDR3 runs 16 residues. Germline V gene data show CDR1 as SGHRS and CDR2 as YFSETQ. The CDR3 DNA follows: TGCGCCAGCAGCTGGTTACGGGACGTGGCGTGGAATGAGCAGTTCTTC. It codes for CASSWLRDVAWNEQFF.

Remarks on this clone: Other DNA sequences in the sample encode the same CDR3. V usage is TRBV18 and J usage is TRBJ2-5, with no clear D. Trimming shortened V by 0 bases and J by 4 bases, and 3 bases separated the two germline ends. Germline V gives CDR1 KGHSH, CDR2 LQKENI. The CDR3 is 12 residues long. The CDR3 sequence: CASSPPGETQYF. CDR3 DNA: TGTGCCAGCTCACCACCTGGAGAGACCCAGTACTTC.

The genes are TRBV5-4 and TRBJ2-7; 8 bases map to TRBD1. The CDR3 has 15 residues. Trimming took 0 bases from V and 8 from J; bases not matched to a gene: 10. The germline V gene has CDR1 SGHNT and CDR2 YYREEE (reference sequence). The CDR3: CASSLGSTGEPQQYF. CDR3 DNA: TGTGCCAGCAGCTTGGGCTCGACAGGGGAGCCCCAGCAGTACTTC.

CDR3 nucleotides: TGTGCCAGCAGCTTAGGGGAGGGGGGCAGGACAGATACGCAGTATTTT. Amino acid sequence: CASSLGEGGRTDTQYF. This chain uses TRBV11-3 with TRBJ2-3; D is possibly TRBD2 (7 bases). The germline V gene has CDR1 SGHNT and CDR2 YENEEA. V was trimmed by 1 base and J by 3 bases, leaving 14 bases between them. The length of the CDR3 is 16 residues.

The rearrangement uses TRBV4-3 and TRBJ1-1, with D maybe TRBD1 (6 bases). The CDR3 runs to 16 residues. Germline CDR1 LGHNA, CDR2 YSLEER. V lost 3 bases to trimming and J lost 0 bases, with 14 bases between them. The CDR3 sequence is CASSQQTGPMNTEAFF. The CDR3 DNA reads as TGCGCCAGCAGCCAGCAGACAGGACCTATGAACACTGAAGCTTTCTTT.